This TCR beta chain emerged from a study of CXCR3-negative and CXCR3-positive naive CD8 T cells. Remarks on this clonotype: Its antigen is not known.

CDR1 and CDR2 from the germline V gene are SGHTA and FQGNSA. This CDR3 spans 12 amino acids. Study-level findings and limits: The study found that naive CXCR3-negative and CXCR3-positive cells shared TRBV-TRBJ usage, while memory cells differed. Greater hydrophobicity was found in TRB CDR3s of CXCR3-positive naive cells than of CXCR3-negative naive cells. CXCR3 expression dropped partially after cryopreservation, and most assays relied on fresh PBMCs. No difference in surface CD5 was seen between naive subsets, and TCR strength was inferred from TRB CDR3 properties.

The libraries of TRB cDNA were prepared using 5' RACE with UMI labels. TCRdb processed the 5' RACE reads again and assigns one entry to each CDR3 protein, with no DNA. The table lists some 130,000 distinct CDR3 sequences, with 0.41% in the top ten. The sample comprised naive CXCR3+ CD8+ T cells from blood. As to subset: CD45RO-CCR7+CD27+CD95- naive CD8+ T cells expressing CXCR3 (TNR3+). The chain combines TRBV7-2 with TRBJ2-7. This receptor was obtained from a human donor in good health. Some clones in this sample may be carry-over from other donors' samples. The chain's CDR3 is CASSLTGFEQYF.